Sequencing of this T cell receptor (beta chain) was carried out in a study of T cells in localized non-small cell lung cancer. Clones were read by immunoSEQ multiplex PCR, and TCRdb kept only the in-frame ones, dropping some. The sample lists some 41,000 clones, roughly 84% occurring once. This clone appeared once. The antigen remains undetermined. The CDR3 runs 14 residues. The germline V and J ends were trimmed by 1 base and 3 bases, with 11 bases remaining between them. Germline-derived CDR1 and CDR2 are SGHRS and YFSETQ. Study-wide results and limits: A median of roughly 57 clones ranked among the top 100 in tumor appeared in adjacent lung. T cell clonality was highest in uninvolved adjacent lung, above tumor.

The origin of this receptor is a man between 40 and 70 years old with stage II lung adenocarcinoma. The chain couples TRBV5-1 to TRBJ2-7; D may be TRBD2 (5 bases). The material sequenced was PBMCs, taken before any cancer treatment. The CDR3 region is CASSLQDGLYEQYF. The CDR3 nucleotides are TGCGCCAGCAGCTTGCAGGACGGACTCTACGAGCAGTACTTC.